This entry is about one T cell receptor beta chain. This record belongs to a study of cytomegalovirus exposure and HLA in healthy donors. The PCR employed 60 Vbeta primers together with 13 Jbeta primers. Data came from immunoSEQ multiplex PCR; TCRdb stores just in-frame clones and leaves some out. The sample shows approximately 130,000 clones, about 78% of them seen only once. The CDR3 runs to 16 residues. Trimming pared 2 bases from V and 2 bases from J, leaving 13 bases between. From germline, CDR1 is SGHTA and CDR2 FQGNSA. The V call is TRBV7-2, the J call TRBJ1-3; maybe TRBD1 (6 bases). The TCR originated in a man in his fifties or sixties in good health and CMV-seropositive. The sequenced material came from PBMCs. CDR3 amino acids: CASSLQGGVPGNTIYF. CDR3 in DNA: TGTGCCAGCAGCTTACAAGGGGGAGTCCCTGGAAACACCATATATTTT. The entire variable domain, with the rest obtained from reference TRBV7-2 and TRBJ1-3, is as follows: GAGVSQSPSNKVTEKGKDVELRCDPISGHTALYWYRQSLGQGLEFLIYFQGNSAPDKSGLPSDRFSAERTGGSVSTLTIQRTQQEDSAVYLCASSLQGGVPGNTIYFGEGSWLTVV.